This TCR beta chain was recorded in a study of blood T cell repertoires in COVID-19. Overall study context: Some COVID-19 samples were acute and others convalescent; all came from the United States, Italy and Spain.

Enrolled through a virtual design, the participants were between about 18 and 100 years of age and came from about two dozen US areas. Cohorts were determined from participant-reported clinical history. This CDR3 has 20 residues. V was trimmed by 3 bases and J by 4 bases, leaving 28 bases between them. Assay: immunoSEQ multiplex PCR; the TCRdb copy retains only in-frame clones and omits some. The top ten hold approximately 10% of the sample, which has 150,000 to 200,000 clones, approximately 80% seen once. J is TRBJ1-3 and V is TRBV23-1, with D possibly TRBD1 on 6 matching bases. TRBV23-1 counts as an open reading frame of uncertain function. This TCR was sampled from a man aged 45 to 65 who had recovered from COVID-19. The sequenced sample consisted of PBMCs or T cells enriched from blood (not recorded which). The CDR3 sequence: CASSHRCLQGSEPTGNTIYF. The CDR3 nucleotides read TGCGCCAGCAGTCACCGCTGTCTACAGGGATCTGAACCGACCGGAAACACCATATATTTT.